The following is a T cell receptor (beta chain) sequence with its context. Per the original data handling: By means of reference gene primer amplification, nucleated cell counts were estimated. The protocol was immunoSEQ multiplex PCR, while the TCRdb copy is restricted to in-frame clones and leaves out a portion. The V and J calls and clone size come from that table; D and trimming were worked out from the DNA. This sample has tens of thousands of clones; roughly four fifths occur once, and the top ten carry less than 8%. The data were obtained in a study of blood T cell repertoires in COVID-19. Study information: COVID-19 samples from acute and convalescent phases originated in the United States, Italy and Spain. T cells, B-cell-depleted T cells, or PBMCs supplied cDNA or gDNA.

This CDR3 is built from 13 residues. The V end lost 4 bases, the J end lost 6 bases, and 12 bases lay between the germline ends. Germline CDR1 and CDR2: SGHNT and YYREEE (reference sequence). Sequencing was performed on peripheral blood. The V and J genes are TRBV5-4 and TRBJ2-3; D not resolved. The TCR sequence derives from a man aged 25 to 40 with COVID-19, enrolled during active disease. The CDR3 region is CASSHPDVDTQYF. CDR3 DNA: TGTGCCAGCAGCCACCCAGATGTGGATACGCAGTATTTT.